The 10 T cell receptor beta chains reported below all come from one sample, sequenced in a study of long-term antiretroviral therapy in people with HIV. Survey-level resolution applied to immunoSEQ assay v3.0. Libraries were prepared by immunoSEQ multiplex PCR; TCRdb keeps only in-frame clonotypes and omits some of them. The sample comprises about 20,000 clones, about 80% of which are singletons, and roughly a tenth rests with the top ten. Sequencing used unsorted PBMCs, obtained 0.2 years after starting antiretroviral therapy. The receptor source for this set is a woman aged 40 to 49 with HIV.

The rearrangement joins TRBV11-3 to TRBJ1-2, with D possibly being TRBD1 (5 bases). From germline, CDR1 is SGHNT and CDR2 YENEEA. The CDR3 loop spans 17 amino acids. Trimming pared 5 bases from V and 0 bases from J, leaving 19 bases between. CDR3: CASSRGTETAANYGYTF. The CDR3 coding sequence is TGTGCCAGCAGCCGGGGGACTGAGACAGCAGCTAACTATGGCTACACCTTC.

The chain recombines TRBV9 with TRBJ2-1, with D hard to call. Looked up from germline, CDR1 is SGDLS and CDR2 is YYNGEE. The CDR3 length is 15 residues. Trimming left V 0 bases short and J 7 bases short, with 14 bases between. CDR3 DNA: TGTGCCAGCAGCGTAGGGGGTTCGCGGTCGAATGAGCAGTTCTTC. Protein: CASSVGGSRSNEQFF.

V is TRBV27 and J is TRBJ1-4, with 7 bases aligning to TRBD1. V was clipped by 8 bases and J by 3 bases; unmatched bases: 9. The CDR3 runs to 15 residues. Germline V gene sequence: CDR1 MNHEY, CDR2 SMNVEV (reference sequence). The CDR3 sequence is CASYKGAGSNEKLFF. CDR3 in DNA: TGTGCCAGCTATAAGGGGGCAGGTTCTAATGAAAAACTGTTTTTT.

This chain links TRBV9 with TRBJ2-1, with 12 bases that match TRBD1. This CDR3 spans 12 amino acids. Germline CDR1 and CDR2: SGDLS and YYNGEE. V shed 3 bases and J 11 bases; nucleotides not matched to a gene: 0. CDR3 in DNA: TGTGCCAGCAGCGGGGACAGGGGGCAGCAGTTCTTC. Translating it yields CASSGDRGQQFF.

The chain has TRBV10-3 and TRBJ2-6, with a weak D call TRBD2 (6 bases). V dropped 2 bases and J dropped 4 bases, with 12 bases sitting between them. The CDR3 is made up of 16 amino acids. The V gene's germline CDR1 is ENHRY and CDR2 SYGVKD. The CDR3 DNA follows: TGTGCCATCAGTGAGCCGGGGACTTCAGGGGCCAACGTCCTGACTTTC. Translating it yields CAISEPGTSGANVLTF.

This clone has just one count. The CDR3 nucleotides read TGTGCCAGGGGACAGGGTTACGCTGAAGCTTTCTTT. Its translation is CARGQGYAEAFF. J is TRBJ1-1 and V is TRBV2; 9 bases are a match to TRBD1. V trimming: 9 bases; J trimming: 6 bases; junction bases outside the gene matches: 5. Germline V gene data show CDR1 as SNHLY and CDR2 as FYNNEI. The CDR3 totals 12 residues.

The chain uses TRBV6-1 and TRBJ2-5, with TRBD2 matching 9 bases. Germline CDR1 reads MNHNS; CDR2 reads SASEGT. The CDR3 runs 16 residues. The trim removed 2 bases at V and 5 bases at J, leaving 9 bases unmatched. CDR3 coding DNA: TGTGCCAGCAGTGAATTGGCGGGAGGGATGATTGAGACCCAGTACTTC. Translation: CASSELAGGMIETQYF.

CDR3 nucleotides: TGCAGCGTGGGACAGGATAGCAATCAGCCCCAGCATTTT. Translation gives CSVGQDSNQPQHF. The chain employs TRBV29-1 and TRBJ1-5; 8 bases line up with TRBD1. CDR1 and CDR2 (germline): SQVTM, ANQGSEA. CDR3 length equals 13 residues. V shed 6 bases, J shed 0 bases, and the junction held 1 base outside the gene matches.

V and J are TRBV19 and TRBJ2-5, with D possibly called TRBD1 or TRBD2 (6 bases each). The CDR3 consists of 14 residues. The V gene lost 9 bases and the J gene lost 5 bases, with 19 bases spanning the gap. Germline V gene sequence: CDR1 LNHDA, CDR2 SQIVND (reference sequence). For the CDR3, the DNA is TGTGCCAGCGGCGGGACACTCTGGGGGGAGACCCAGTACTTC. Protein sequence: CASGGTLWGETQYF.

V and J are TRBV7-8 and TRBJ1-1; no reliable D call. Germline CDR1 is SGHVS and CDR2 is FQNEAQ. Between the trimmed V and J ends, which lost 6 bases and 3 bases, there was a span of 11 bases. The CDR3 is 13 residues long. CDR3 sequence: CASRIDLDTEAFF. For the CDR3, the DNA is TGTGCCAGCAGGATCGACTTGGACACTGAAGCTTTCTTT.